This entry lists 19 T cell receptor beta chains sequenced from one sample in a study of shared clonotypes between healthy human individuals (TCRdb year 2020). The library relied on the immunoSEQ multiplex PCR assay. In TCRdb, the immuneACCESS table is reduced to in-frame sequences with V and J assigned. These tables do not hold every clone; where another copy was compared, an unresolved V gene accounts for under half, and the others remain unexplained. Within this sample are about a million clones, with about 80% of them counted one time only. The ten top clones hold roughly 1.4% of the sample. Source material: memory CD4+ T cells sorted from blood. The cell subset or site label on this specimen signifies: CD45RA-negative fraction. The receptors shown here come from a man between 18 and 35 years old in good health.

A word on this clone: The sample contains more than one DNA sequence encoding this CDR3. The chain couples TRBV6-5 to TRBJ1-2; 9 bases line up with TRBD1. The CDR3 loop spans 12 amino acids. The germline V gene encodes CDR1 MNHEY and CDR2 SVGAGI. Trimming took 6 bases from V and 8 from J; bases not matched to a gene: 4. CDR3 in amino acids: CASRGTGSGYTF. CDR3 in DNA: TGTGCCAGCAGAGGGACAGGGTCGGGCTACACCTTC.

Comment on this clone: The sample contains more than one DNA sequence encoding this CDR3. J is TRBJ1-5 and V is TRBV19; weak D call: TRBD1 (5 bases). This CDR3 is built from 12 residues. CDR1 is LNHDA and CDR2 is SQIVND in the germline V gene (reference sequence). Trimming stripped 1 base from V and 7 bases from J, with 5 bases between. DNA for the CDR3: TGTGCCAGTAGTATAGGGGGCCAGCCCCAGCATTTT. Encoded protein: CASSIGGQPQHF.

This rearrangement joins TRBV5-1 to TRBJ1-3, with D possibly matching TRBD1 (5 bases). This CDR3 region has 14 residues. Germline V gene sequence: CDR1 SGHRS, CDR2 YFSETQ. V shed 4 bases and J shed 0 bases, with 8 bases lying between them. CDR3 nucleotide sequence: TGCGCCAGCAGCGTAGACAGCTCTGGAAACACCATATATTTT. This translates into CASSVDSSGNTIYF.

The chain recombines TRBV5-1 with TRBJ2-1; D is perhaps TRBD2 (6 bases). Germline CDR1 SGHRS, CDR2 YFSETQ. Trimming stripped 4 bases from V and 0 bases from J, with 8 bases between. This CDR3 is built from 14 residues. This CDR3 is CASSQDYSYNEQFF. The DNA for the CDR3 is TGCGCCAGCAGCCAGGACTACTCCTACAATGAGCAGTTCTTC.

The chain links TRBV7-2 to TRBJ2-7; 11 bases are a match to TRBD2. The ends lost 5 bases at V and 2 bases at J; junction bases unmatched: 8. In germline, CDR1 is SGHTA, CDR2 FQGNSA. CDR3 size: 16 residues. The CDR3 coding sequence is TGTGCCAGCAGCATCTCTAGCGGGGGGTACCCCTACGAGCAGTACTTC. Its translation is CASSISSGGYPYEQYF.

DNA of the CDR3: TGTGCCAGCAGTTTCGGGCAGGGGGTAGATCAGCCCCAGCATTTT. Translated: CASSFGQGVDQPQHF. V usage is TRBV27 and J usage is TRBJ1-5; 7 positions match TRBD1. V was clipped by 3 bases and J by 5 bases; unmatched bases: 7. CDR3 length: 15 amino acids. Per germline, CDR1 MNHEY and CDR2 SMNVEV (reference sequence).

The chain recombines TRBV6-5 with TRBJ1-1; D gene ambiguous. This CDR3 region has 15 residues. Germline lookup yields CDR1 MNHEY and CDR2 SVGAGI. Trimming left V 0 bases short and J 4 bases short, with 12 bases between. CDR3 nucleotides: TGTGCCAGCAGTTACTCGAGCGGGGTGGGCACTGAAGCTTTCTTT. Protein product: CASSYSSGVGTEAFF.

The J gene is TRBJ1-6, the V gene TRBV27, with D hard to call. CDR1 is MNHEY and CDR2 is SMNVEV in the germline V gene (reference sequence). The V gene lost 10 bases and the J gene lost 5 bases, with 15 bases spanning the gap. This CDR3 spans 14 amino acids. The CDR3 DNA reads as TGTGCCACCCGCCCACAAGAAAATAATTCACCCCTCCACTTT. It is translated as CATRPQENNSPLHF.

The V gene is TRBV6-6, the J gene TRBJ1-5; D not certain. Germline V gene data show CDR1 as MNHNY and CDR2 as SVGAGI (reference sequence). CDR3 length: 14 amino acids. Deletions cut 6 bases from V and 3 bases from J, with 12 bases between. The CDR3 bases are TGTGCCAGCAGGGACCCGGGTTCCAATCAGCCCCAGCATTTT. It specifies CASRDPGSNQPQHF.

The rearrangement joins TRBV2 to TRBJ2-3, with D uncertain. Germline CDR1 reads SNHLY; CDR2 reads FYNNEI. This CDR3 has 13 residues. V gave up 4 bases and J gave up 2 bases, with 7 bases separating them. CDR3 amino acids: CASSALNTDTQYF. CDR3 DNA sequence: TGTGCCAGCAGTGCACTCAACACAGATACGCAGTATTTT.

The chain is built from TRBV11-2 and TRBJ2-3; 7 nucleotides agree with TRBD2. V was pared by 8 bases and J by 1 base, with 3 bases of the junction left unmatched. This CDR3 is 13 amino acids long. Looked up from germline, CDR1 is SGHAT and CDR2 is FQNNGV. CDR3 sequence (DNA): TGTGCCAGCTCGGCGGGAGGCACAGATACGCAGTATTTT. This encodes CASSAGGTDTQYF.

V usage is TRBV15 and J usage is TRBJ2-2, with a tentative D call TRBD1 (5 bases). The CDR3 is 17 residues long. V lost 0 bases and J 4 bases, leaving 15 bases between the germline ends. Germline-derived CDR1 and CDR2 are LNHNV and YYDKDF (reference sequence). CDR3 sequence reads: CATSRDGPGSSTGELFF. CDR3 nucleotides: TGTGCCACCAGCAGAGACGGGCCAGGGTCGAGCACCGGGGAGCTGTTTTTT.

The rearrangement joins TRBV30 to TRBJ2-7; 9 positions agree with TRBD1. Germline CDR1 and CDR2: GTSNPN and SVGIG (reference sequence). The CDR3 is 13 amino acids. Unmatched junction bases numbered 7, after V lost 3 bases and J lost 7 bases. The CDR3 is CAWRVTGGVEQYF. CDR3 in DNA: TGTGCCTGGAGGGTGACAGGGGGAGTGGAGCAGTACTTC.

The CDR3 protein is CASSGQGPRRNQPQHF. CDR3 nucleotide sequence: TGTGCCAGCAGTGGACAGGGTCCGCGTCGCAATCAGCCCCAGCATTTT. The chain links TRBV28 to TRBJ1-5; 8 bases agree with TRBD1. Germline V gives CDR1 MDHEN, CDR2 SYDVKM. This CDR3 comprises 16 residues. With 5 bases clipped from V and 2 bases from J, the junction kept 8 bases outside the gene matches.

For the CDR3, the DNA is TGTGCCAGCAGTGAAGGGACAACCGGCGAGACCCAGTACTTC. It codes for CASSEGTTGETQYF. The chain joins TRBV25-1 to TRBJ2-5, with D possibly matching TRBD1 (6 bases). The CDR3 runs to 14 residues. V gave up 2 bases and J gave up 5 bases, with 12 bases separating them. Per germline, CDR1 MGHDK and CDR2 SYGVNS.

In nucleotides, the CDR3 is TGTGCCAGCACCACGGGACAGGGGGCTTTCCGGGGCACTGAAGCTTTCTTT. This encodes CASTTGQGAFRGTEAFF. The genes are TRBV11-2 and TRBJ1-1; 12 nucleotides match TRBD1. With V trimmed by 7 bases and J by 4 bases, 13 bases remained unmatched. Germline V gene sequence: CDR1 SGHAT, CDR2 FQNNGV. The CDR3 consists of 17 residues.

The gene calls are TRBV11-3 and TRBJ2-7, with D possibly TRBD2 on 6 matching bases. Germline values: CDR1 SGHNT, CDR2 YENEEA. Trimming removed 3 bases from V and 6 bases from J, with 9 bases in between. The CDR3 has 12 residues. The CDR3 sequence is CASSFDGGEQYF. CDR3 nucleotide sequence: TGTGCCAGCAGCTTTGACGGGGGCGAGCAGTACTTC.

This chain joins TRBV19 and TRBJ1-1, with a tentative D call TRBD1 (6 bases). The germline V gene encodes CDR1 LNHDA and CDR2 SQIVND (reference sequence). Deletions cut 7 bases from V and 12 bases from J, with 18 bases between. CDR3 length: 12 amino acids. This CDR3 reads CASMKISQGTFF. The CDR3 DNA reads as TGTGCCAGTATGAAGATATCGCAGGGGACTTTCTTT.

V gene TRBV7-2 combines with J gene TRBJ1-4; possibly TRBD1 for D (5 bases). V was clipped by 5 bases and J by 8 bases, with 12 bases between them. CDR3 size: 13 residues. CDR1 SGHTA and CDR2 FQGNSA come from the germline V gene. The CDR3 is CASSVRGAEKLFF. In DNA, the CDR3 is TGTGCCAGCAGCGTGAGGGGCGCGGAAAAACTGTTTTTT.